Described below is a single T cell receptor beta chain sequence and its context. The data belong to a study of blood T cell repertoires in COVID-19. The data were produced by immunoSEQ multiplex PCR, yet TCRdb's version contains in-frame clones alone and is incomplete. The sample carries some 70,000 clones, about 87% recorded once. Trimming at V came to 3 bases and at J to 4 bases, leaving 5 bases not matched to a gene. Germline values: CDR1 SGHTA, CDR2 FQGNSA. The CDR3 is 15 amino acids. The rearrangement uses TRBV7-2 and TRBJ1-3; 8 nucleotides line up with TRBD1. The sequencing sample was made of peripheral blood. This clonotype originated in a woman aged 70 to 79 with acute or convalescent COVID-19. The CDR3 nucleotides are TGTGCCAGCAGCTTCACAGGGGGAGGAGGAAACACCATATATTTT. Translating it yields CASSFTGGGGNTIYF. Variable domain in full (rest from reference TRBV7-2 and TRBJ1-3): GAGVSQSPSNKVTEKGKDVELRCDPISGHTALYWYRQSLGQGLEFLIYFQGNSAPDKSGLPSDRFSAERTGGSVSTLTIQRTQQEDSAVYLCASSFTGGGGNTIYFGEGSWLTVV.